This TCR beta chain was recorded in a study of shared clonotypes between healthy human individuals. Study-level results: Investigators expected sequencing depth to affect clonotype sharing among donors.

Assay: immunoSEQ multiplex PCR; the TCRdb copy retains only in-frame clones and omits some. The data show 550,000 to 600,000 clones, about 80% seen once. About this clone: The antigen is undetermined. Compared with germline, one end of the junction differs, possibly owing to a read error. Other DNA sequences from this sample encode an identical CDR3 as well.

Around 90 million PBMCs per unsorted sample were used for genomic DNA. Germline V gene sequence: CDR1 SGHAT, CDR2 FQDESV (reference sequence). CDR3 length equals 15 residues. Input material: PBMCs. The chain uses TRBV11-1 and TRBJ2-5, with 10 bases matching TRBD2. The clonotype was recovered from a woman aged 40 to 50 in good health. Some clones in this sample may be carry-over from other donors' samples. CDR3 sequence reads: CASSATSGTFETQYF. CDR3 sequence (DNA): TGTGCAAGCAGCGCCACTAGCGGGACGTTTGAGACCCAGTACTTC.